Each of the 32 T cell receptor beta chains below was sequenced from the same sample in a study of cytomegalovirus exposure and HLA in healthy donors. Primers: 60 Vbeta forward and 13 Jbeta reverse. Libraries were prepared by immunoSEQ multiplex PCR; TCRdb keeps only in-frame clonotypes and omits some of them. The sample has around 81,000 clones; about 60% are singletons. Input material: PBMCs. These receptors were collected from a man under 40 in good health and CMV-seropositive.

The chain is built from TRBV6-6 and TRBJ1-2; D possibly corresponds to TRBD1 (5 bases). Deletions cut 5 bases from V and 5 bases from J, with 9 bases between. Germline V gene data show CDR1 as MNHNY and CDR2 as SVGAGI (reference sequence). The CDR3 length is 12 residues. This chain's CDR3 is CASSQGWYGYTF. CDR3 DNA sequence: TGTGCCAGCAGTCAGGGTTGGTATGGCTACACCTTC.

This clone was seen only a few times. V usage is TRBV11-2 and J usage is TRBJ2-4; 8 bases are shared with TRBD2. J gave up 1 base and V 5 bases, and 7 bases lay outside the gene matches. This CDR3 is built from 16 residues. The germline CDR1 and CDR2 sequences are SGHAT and FQNNGV. The DNA of the CDR3 is TGTGCCAGCAGCGAGGGACTAGTAATGGCCAAAAACATTCAGTACTTC. It translates to CASSEGLVMAKNIQYF.

V and J are TRBV7-2 and TRBJ1-2; D remains ambiguous. Trimming took off 2 bases at V and 4 bases at J, with 20 bases between the two ends. Germline loops: CDR1 SGHTA, CDR2 FQGNSA. CDR3 length: 17 residues. CDR3 in DNA: TGTGCCAGCAGCTTACATGGATCGGGGTCCCTCATCTATGGCTACACCTTC. Protein sequence: CASSLHGSGSLIYGYTF.

This sequence joins TRBV30 and TRBJ2-1, with 12 bases aligning to TRBD1. The germline V gene has CDR1 GTSNPN and CDR2 SVGIG (reference sequence). The CDR3 covers 14 residues. J was trimmed by 9 bases and V by 4 bases; bases with no gene match: 7. The CDR3 loop reads CAWTAGTGGGEQFF. The CDR3 DNA follows: TGTGCCTGGACTGCAGGGACAGGGGGCGGTGAGCAGTTCTTC.

J is TRBJ2-5 and V is TRBV5-1, with 8 bases matching TRBD2. The CDR3 is made up of 14 amino acids. J was trimmed by 5 bases and V by 2 bases; bases with no gene match: 5. The germline V gene has CDR1 SGHRS and CDR2 YFSETQ. CDR3 DNA sequence: TGCGCCAGCAGCTTCGGCGGGGGGTGGGAGACCCAGTACTTC. Protein: CASSFGGGWETQYF.

The sample holds one count of this clone. V is TRBV29-1 and J is TRBJ2-7; D remains unclear. This CDR3 is 16 amino acids long. The germline gives CDR1 SQVTM, CDR2 ANQGSEA. V dropped 1 base and J dropped 0 bases, with 16 bases sitting between them. CDR3 region: CSVEAASLGISYEQYF. CDR3 DNA sequence: TGCAGCGTTGAAGCAGCTAGTCTCGGAATCTCCTACGAGCAGTACTTC.

This clone was detected only a few times. V gene TRBV6-1 combines with J gene TRBJ1-2; a weak D match, TRBD1 (6 bases). Germline V gene sequence: CDR1 MNHNS, CDR2 SASEGT. Trimming removed 5 bases from V and 9 bases from J, with 19 bases in between. This CDR3 has 14 residues. CDR3 bases: TGTGCCAGCAGTTATCACGACAGGCCTGAGAGCTACACCTTC. Amino acid sequence: CASSYHDRPESYTF.

The rearrangement links TRBV11-1 to TRBJ2-7, with 8 bases identical to TRBD1. The CDR3 is 14 amino acids. Trimming cost V 3 bases and J 6 bases; bases outside gene matches: 7. Germline CDR1 reads SGHAT; CDR2 reads FQDESV (reference sequence). The CDR3 loop reads CASSLTTGVGEQYF. Written as DNA, the CDR3 is TGTGCCAGCAGCTTGACGACAGGGGTCGGCGAGCAGTACTTC.

This chain uses TRBV7-2 with TRBJ2-3; D gene uncertain. Trimming shortened V by 5 bases and J by 9 bases, and 15 bases separated the two germline ends. This CDR3 has 13 residues. Looked up from germline, CDR1 is SGHTA and CDR2 is FQGNSA. CDR3 residues: CASSPENYLTQYF. In DNA form, the CDR3 reads TGTGCCAGCAGCCCAGAAAACTACCTCACGCAGTATTTT.

This chain joins TRBV10-3 and TRBJ2-3; D not certain. The CDR3 sequence is 12 residues long. V lost 2 bases, J lost 5 bases, and 5 bases lay in between. Germline values: CDR1 ENHRY, CDR2 SYGVKD. CDR3 coding DNA: TGTGCCATCAGTGAGATCTTAGATACGCAGTATTTT. This encodes CAISEILDTQYF.

The V and J genes are TRBV7-9 and TRBJ2-4; no definite D call. The length of the CDR3 is 15 residues. Germline lookup yields CDR1 SEHNR and CDR2 FQNEAQ (reference sequence). Deletions cut 1 base from V and 5 bases from J, with 12 bases between. CDR3 nucleotides: TGTGCCAGCAGCTTAGTCTTGGGCAGAGAAAACATTCAGTACTTC. It translates to CASSLVLGRENIQYF.

V and J are TRBV6-4 and TRBJ1-1; no clear D gene. CDR1 is MRHNA and CDR2 is SNTAGT in the germline V gene. The ends were cut back, 6 bases at V and 2 bases at J, with 10 bases in the middle. The CDR3 is 13 amino acids. The CDR3 DNA follows: TGTGCCAGCAGCCCCGGAGCCAACACTGAAGCTTTCTTT. This translates into CASSPGANTEAFF.

The genes are TRBV28 and TRBJ2-7; 8 bases are shared with TRBD1. In germline, CDR1 is MDHEN, CDR2 SYDVKM. The J segment lost 3 bases and the V segment lost 5 bases, leaving 6 bases of the junction unmatched. This CDR3 is built from 14 residues. The CDR3 is CASSRQGSLYEQYF. CDR3 sequence (DNA): TGTGCCAGCAGTCGACAGGGGTCCCTCTACGAGCAGTACTTC.

This clone turned up a few times. The V call is TRBV30, the J call TRBJ2-1; 9 bases map to TRBD1. The trim removed 1 base at V and 2 bases at J, leaving 6 bases unmatched. Germline V gives CDR1 GTSNPN, CDR2 SVGIG (reference sequence). CDR3 length: 16 residues. The CDR3 loop reads CAWSAPGQGAYNEQFF. CDR3 in DNA: TGTGCCTGGAGTGCACCGGGACAGGGTGCCTACAATGAGCAGTTCTTC.

V and J are TRBV9 and TRBJ1-2; no firm D call. V shed 5 bases and J shed 3 bases, with 11 bases lying between them. From germline, CDR1 is SGDLS and CDR2 YYNGEE. The CDR3 runs to 13 residues. CDR3 region: CASSPGGDYGYTF. The CDR3 DNA follows: TGTGCCAGCAGTCCCGGCGGGGACTATGGCTACACCTTC.

This chain links TRBV25-1 with TRBJ1-5; 10 bases agree with TRBD1. The length of the CDR3 is 14 residues. The V segment lost 6 bases and the J segment 6 bases; nucleotides outside the gene matches: 5. The germline V gene encodes CDR1 MGHDK and CDR2 SYGVNS. CDR3 nucleotides: TGTGCCAGCAGGGGGACAGGGGATAGTCAGCCCCAGCATTTT. It yields the protein CASRGTGDSQPQHF.

V gene TRBV9 combines with J gene TRBJ2-2; TRBD2 matches 7 bases. The CDR3 has 13 residues. V was pared by 0 bases and J by 9 bases, with 2 bases of the junction left unmatched. Germline loops: CDR1 SGDLS, CDR2 YYNGEE. In DNA, the CDR3 is TGTGCCAGCAGCGTAGCGGGAGGCCGGGAGCTGTTTTTT. Protein sequence: CASSVAGGRELFF.

This chain uses TRBV7-8 with TRBJ2-1, with 13 bases fitting TRBD2. The CDR3 covers 20 residues. The germline gives CDR1 SGHVS, CDR2 FQNEAQ. V trimming: 1 base; J trimming: 4 bases; junction bases outside the gene matches: 13. The CDR3 DNA is TGTGCCAGCAGCTTAGAGCGGACTAGCGGGAGAGGGCGGGTGTACAATGAGCAGTTCTTC. Amino acid sequence: CASSLERTSGRGRVYNEQFF. Variable domain in full (rest from reference TRBV7-8 and TRBJ2-1): GAGVSQSPRYKVAKRGQDVALRCDPISGHVSLFWYQQALGQGPEFLTYFQNEAQLDKSGLPSDRFFAERPEGSVSTLKIQRTQQEDSAVYLCASSLERTSGRGRVYNEQFFGPGTRLTVL.

This clone has only a few counts. The chain combines TRBV11-3 with TRBJ2-7; TRBD1 matches at 9 bases. Germline-derived CDR1 and CDR2 are SGHNT and YENEEA. With V trimmed by 1 base and J by 6 bases, 7 bases remained unmatched. The CDR3 is 15 residues long. CDR3 region: CASSLGGTGSREQYF. CDR3 DNA sequence: TGTGCCAGCAGCTTAGGGGGGACAGGGAGCCGCGAGCAGTACTTC.

J is TRBJ2-5 and V is TRBV9; 9 bases are a match to TRBD2. The V segment lost 3 bases and the J segment 5 bases; nucleotides outside the gene matches: 8. This CDR3 contains 15 residues. Per the germline V gene, CDR1 is SGDLS and CDR2 is YYNGEE. The CDR3 DNA reads as TGTGCCAGCAGCGGTAGCGGGAGTATGACGGAGACCCAGTACTTC. It translates to CASSGSGSMTETQYF.

This clone was detected only once. This chain joins TRBV19 and TRBJ2-7, with TRBD1 as a possible D gene (6 bases). V was cut by 4 bases and J by 3 bases, with 13 bases left in between. Germline CDR1 is LNHDA and CDR2 is SQIVND (reference sequence). This CDR3 spans 14 amino acids. CDR3 residues: CASSKDSRNYEQYF. CDR3 nucleotides: TGTGCCAGTAGTAAGGACAGTCGGAACTACGAGCAGTACTTC.

The chain is built from TRBV28 and TRBJ1-5; D possibly corresponds to TRBD1 (5 bases). The CDR3 spans 16 residues. The germline V gene encodes CDR1 MDHEN and CDR2 SYDVKM. Trimming took off 4 bases at V and 2 bases at J, with 15 bases between the two ends. The CDR3 sequence: CASSYGWGSGNQPQHF. The CDR3 DNA reads TGTGCCAGCAGTTATGGTTGGGGCTCGGGCAATCAGCCCCAGCATTTT.

In this sample, this clone turned up once. The chain combines TRBV4-1 with TRBJ1-4; 10 nucleotides line up with TRBD1. Germline V gene data show CDR1 as MGHRA and CDR2 as YSYEKL. This CDR3 is built from 18 residues. Trimming removed 0 bases from V and 0 bases from J; junction bases left unmatched: 4. The CDR3 region has the DNA TGCGCCAGCAGCCAAGAGGACAGGGGGTTTGCAACTAATGAAAAACTGTTTTTT. Its protein product is CASSQEDRGFATNEKLFF.

V usage is TRBV6-1 and J usage is TRBJ2-3, with D possibly TRBD2 on 5 matching bases. V shed 4 bases and J shed 5 bases, with 10 bases lying between them. The CDR3 is made up of 13 amino acids. The germline V gene encodes CDR1 MNHNS and CDR2 SASEGT. The CDR3 loop is CASSGTRRDTQYF. CDR3 DNA sequence: TGTGCCAGCAGTGGGACTCGACGAGATACGCAGTATTTT.

This clone came up a few times. V and J are TRBV25-1 and TRBJ1-1, with a tentative D call TRBD1 (6 bases). The germline V gene has CDR1 MGHDK and CDR2 SYGVNS. The CDR3 has 15 residues. The V end lost 1 base, the J end lost 0 bases, and 9 bases lay between the germline ends. Here the CDR3 reads CASSEFDRLNTEAFF. The CDR3, as DNA: TGTGCCAGCAGTGAATTTGACAGGTTGAACACTGAAGCTTTCTTT.

This sequence joins TRBV5-1 and TRBJ2-3; a possible D gene is TRBD1 (5 bases). Germline-derived CDR1 and CDR2 are SGHRS and YFSETQ. The CDR3 runs 17 residues. V lost 6 bases, J lost 0 bases, and 20 bases lay in between. The CDR3 DNA reads as TGCGCCAGCAAGAAGGGGTTACAGACCTCTAGCACAGATACGCAGTATTTT. Translation gives CASKKGLQTSSTDTQYF.

The chain uses TRBV5-1 and TRBJ1-5, with D possibly TRBD1 on 5 matching bases. In germline, CDR1 is SGHRS, CDR2 YFSETQ. The CDR3 loop spans 15 amino acids. The ends were cut back, 4 bases at V and 3 bases at J, with 14 bases in the middle. As DNA, the CDR3 is TGCGCCAGCAGCCGCCAAGGACAACCCAATCAGCCCCAGCATTTT. Its protein is CASSRQGQPNQPQHF.

This clone was observed once. V and J are TRBV28 and TRBJ2-7; no clear D gene. This CDR3 comprises 13 residues. The V end was cut by 3 bases, the J end by 4 bases, with 10 bases between. The germline V gene encodes CDR1 MDHEN and CDR2 SYDVKM. The CDR3 here is CASSLFPTYEQYF. CDR3 in DNA: TGTGCCAGCAGTTTGTTCCCCACATACGAGCAGTACTTC.

The chain uses TRBV27 and TRBJ2-7; tentative D call: TRBD1 (7 bases). The length of the CDR3 is 13 residues. Germline V gene sequence: CDR1 MNHEY, CDR2 SMNVEV (reference sequence). Trimming pared 9 bases from V and 6 bases from J, leaving 18 bases between. The CDR3 DNA sequence: TGTGCCAGTCGACAGGGTCCCGGGGGCGAGCAGTACTTC. This sequence encodes CASRQGPGGEQYF.

This chain connects TRBV19 to TRBJ2-7, with TRBD2 matching 13 bases. Unmatched junction bases numbered 3, after V lost 2 bases and J lost 2 bases. This CDR3 has 16 residues. Germline values: CDR1 LNHDA, CDR2 SQIVND (reference sequence). The CDR3 spells CASSIRLAGGTYEQYF. The CDR3 DNA reads TGTGCCAGTAGTATAAGACTAGCGGGAGGTACCTACGAGCAGTACTTC.

This rearrangement joins TRBV11-3 to TRBJ1-2; 7 bases match TRBD1. Trimming at V came to 5 bases and at J to 3 bases, leaving 3 bases not matched to a gene. The CDR3 length is 13 residues. From germline, CDR1 is SGHNT and CDR2 YENEEA. Written as DNA, the CDR3 is TGTGCCAGCAGCATAGGACAGGACTATGGCTACACCTTC. It yields the protein CASSIGQDYGYTF.

The chain carries TRBV30 and TRBJ1-2; D possibly corresponds to TRBD1 (5 bases). The ends were cut back, 3 bases at V and 8 bases at J, with 28 bases in the middle. This CDR3 comprises 17 residues. Germline V gene lookup returns CDR1 GTSNPN and CDR2 SVGIG (reference sequence). The CDR3 nucleotides are TGTGCCTGGAGCAAACGAATATCGGCCAGGGTAGTTCACGGCTACACCTTC. This codes for CAWSKRISARVVHGYTF.